The 28 T cell receptor beta chains reported below all come from one sample, sequenced in a study of identical twins. TCRdb ran MiXCR on the 5' RACE reads and lists one entry per CDR3 protein. The sample has about 520,000 distinct CDR3 sequences; less than 25% are singletons. This same sample was also part of a study on T cells expressing NK-cell markers.

The sample comprised CD4+ T cells sorted from blood. Receptors originate from a woman aged 18-29 years in good health.

The V and J genes are TRBV6-5 and TRBJ1-2; D gene ambiguous. CDR1 MNHEY and CDR2 SVGAGI come from the germline V gene. The V end lost 4 bases, the J end lost 5 bases, and 8 bases lay between the germline ends. This CDR3 has 12 amino acids. In DNA, the CDR3 is TGTGCCAGCAGTTTATTCGGATATGGCTACACCTTC. As protein: CASSLFGYGYTF.

This chain joins TRBV30 and TRBJ1-2; D call uncertain. Germline-derived CDR1 and CDR2 are GTSNPN and SVGIG (reference sequence). The CDR3 consists of 13 residues. Trimming left V 2 bases short and J 5 bases short, with 12 bases between. As DNA, the CDR3 is TGTGCCTGGAGTCTGGCAGACCGATATGGCTACACCTTC. Translating gives CAWSLADRYGYTF.

The chain joins TRBV4-3 to TRBJ2-2; 7 nucleotides match TRBD2. This CDR3 has 18 residues. CDR1 and CDR2 from the germline V gene are LGHNA and YSLEER. The V gene end was trimmed by 0 bases and the J gene end by 5 bases; junction bases not matched to a gene: 12. In DNA, the CDR3 is TGCGCCAGCAGCCAAGATCCAGGACTAGGGGTTTGGACCGGGGAGCTGTTTTTT. Translating it yields CASSQDPGLGVWTGELFF.

This chain uses TRBV5-1 with TRBJ2-1, with 11 bases that match TRBD2. The J segment lost 10 bases and the V segment lost 0 bases, leaving 15 bases of the junction unmatched. This CDR3 has 18 amino acids. Germline V gene data show CDR1 as SGHRS and CDR2 as YFSETQ. The CDR3 protein is CASSLVGPGTSGREEQFF. The CDR3, as DNA: TGCGCCAGCAGCTTGGTGGGGCCGGGGACTAGCGGCCGGGAGGAGCAGTTCTTC.

The V call is TRBV12-3 or TRBV12-4, the J call TRBJ2-7; weak D call: TRBD2 (6 bases). CDR3 size: 14 residues. V shed 5 bases and J shed 6 bases, with 17 bases lying between them. CDR3 sequence reads: CASSVRDGGLEQYF. The CDR3 DNA reads TGTGCCAGCAGTGTGCGGGACGGTGGACTCGAGCAGTACTTC.

The chain has TRBV11-3 and TRBJ2-2; TRBD1 matches 9 bases. CDR1 SGHNT and CDR2 YENEEA come from the germline V gene. J gave up 8 bases and V 6 bases, and 16 bases lay outside the gene matches. The CDR3 contains 17 residues. CDR3 in DNA: TGTGCCAGCAGACCTCTTCCCGGGACAGGGAGGTCTGGGGAGCTGTTTTTT. It specifies CASRPLPGTGRSGELFF.

V is TRBV6-1 and J is TRBJ2-5, with 14 bases that match TRBD2. Germline values: CDR1 MNHNS, CDR2 SASEGT. The CDR3 is made up of 17 amino acids. V dropped 5 bases and J dropped 5; count of bases not matched to a gene: 10. The CDR3 sequence: CASSTTGLAGVEETQYF. The CDR3, as DNA: TGTGCCAGCAGTACCACGGGACTAGCGGGAGTAGAGGAGACCCAGTACTTC.

The CDR3: CASSDQAGPDTQYF. CDR3 bases: TGTGCCAGCAGTGATCAAGCGGGTCCCGATACGCAGTATTTT. The V call is TRBV6-4, the J call TRBJ2-3; tentatively, D is TRBD2 (6 bases). Germline V lookup: CDR1 MRHNA, CDR2 SNTAGT. V lost 3 bases and J lost 6, with 13 bases in between. The CDR3 runs 14 residues.

The rearrangement links TRBV30 to TRBJ2-2; unclear D gene. The CDR3 covers 15 residues. V lost 0 bases and J lost 6, with 14 bases in between. CDR1 and CDR2 from the germline V gene are GTSNPN and SVGIG (reference sequence). In DNA form, the CDR3 reads TGTGCCTGGAGTGTTTTAGTATCTGTCCCCGGGGAGCTGTTTTTT. It is translated as CAWSVLVSVPGELFF. Looking up the rest from reference TRBV30 and TRBJ2-2 gives the full variable domain: SQTIHQWPATLVQPVGSPLSLECTVEGTSNPNLYWYRQAAGRGLQLLFYSVGIGQISSEVPQNLSASRPQDRQFILSSKKLLLSDSGFYLCAWSVLVSVPGELFFGEGSRLTVL.

V and J are TRBV6-2 or TRBV6-3 and TRBJ1-1; D not resolved. The CDR3 loop spans 12 amino acids. Germline lookup yields CDR1 MNHEY and CDR2 SVGEGT. The CDR3 nucleotides are TGTGCGGCACTGGGCGCGGACACTGAAGCTTTCTTT. It specifies CAALGADTEAFF.

This clonotype was picked up a small number of times. This chain connects TRBV12-3 or TRBV12-4 to TRBJ2-5, with D perhaps matching TRBD1 or TRBD2 (5 bases each). The V and J ends lost 7 bases and 0 bases respectively, with 12 bases between them. The CDR3 runs to 14 residues. CDR3 amino acids: CASTPGDHQETQYF. The CDR3 region has the DNA TGTGCCAGCACCCCTGGGGACCACCAAGAGACCCAGTACTTC.

This chain links TRBV6-1 with TRBJ2-3; 8 bases line up with TRBD1. The CDR3 is made up of 13 amino acids. Trimming took 6 bases from V and 8 from J; bases not matched to a gene: 7. The V gene's germline CDR1 is MNHNS and CDR2 SASEGT. CDR3 nucleotides: TGTGCCAGCAGCGATACAGGGGGTAGTACGCAGTATTTT. Translation: CASSDTGGSTQYF.

J is TRBJ2-2 and V is TRBV30; possibly TRBD2 for D (6 bases). Germline-derived CDR1 and CDR2 are GTSNPN and SVGIG (reference sequence). With 3 bases removed from V and 1 base from J, the gap between germline ends came to 12 bases. This CDR3 region has 15 residues. The CDR3 DNA follows: TGTGCCTGGAGGGCCGGGACTCTGAACACCGGGGAGCTGTTTTTT. Its translation: CAWRAGTLNTGELFF.

The CDR3 DNA reads as TGCAGTGCCGCACTAGCGGCCTACGAGCAGTACTTC. Protein product: CSAALAAYEQYF. The chain combines TRBV20-1 with TRBJ2-7, with 8 positions matching TRBD2. Per germline, CDR1 DFQATT and CDR2 SNEGSKA (reference sequence). V gave up 6 bases and J gave up 2 bases; unmatched junction bases: 3. The CDR3 extends over 12 amino acids.

The chain uses TRBV27 and TRBJ2-7, with D tentatively TRBD1 (5 bases). This CDR3 spans 19 amino acids. Trimming stripped 5 bases from V and 0 bases from J, with 26 bases between. CDR1 and CDR2 (germline): MNHEY, SMNVEV (reference sequence). CDR3 protein: CASSPLTPAWTSSSYEQYF. DNA for the CDR3: TGTGCCAGCAGTCCACTGACTCCGGCCTGGACATCAAGCTCCTACGAGCAGTACTTC.

This clonotype was detected ten times or more. The CDR3 reads CSASVGPGETQYF. The DNA of the CDR3 is TGCAGTGCTAGCGTAGGCCCTGGGGAGACCCAGTACTTC. The chain carries TRBV20-1 and TRBJ2-5; D is uncertain. Trimming shortened V by 3 bases and J by 5 bases, and 13 bases separated the two germline ends. The germline V gene encodes CDR1 DFQATT and CDR2 SNEGSKA (reference sequence). The CDR3 runs 13 residues.

The chain couples TRBV27 to TRBJ1-5; maybe TRBD1 (6 bases). This CDR3 has 14 residues. Germline V CDR1 and CDR2: MNHEY, SMNVEV (reference sequence). V lost 5 bases, J lost 6 bases, and 14 bases lay in between. The CDR3, as DNA: TGTGCCAGCAGTGTCTACAGGGTCGGTCAGCCCCAGCATTTT. It encodes CASSVYRVGQPQHF.

At least ten counts were recorded for this clonotype. J is TRBJ2-7 and V is TRBV5-1; 9 bases map to TRBD1. The CDR3 spans 15 residues. Germline CDR1 SGHRS, CDR2 YFSETQ. Losses at the gene ends were 4 bases for V and 5 bases for J; bases not matched to a gene: 10. The DNA for the CDR3 is TGCGCCAGCAGCCCAACCGGGACAGGGTACAACGAGCAGTACTTC. Its translation: CASSPTGTGYNEQYF. Drawing the rest from reference TRBV5-1 and TRBJ2-7, the complete variable domain is KAGVTQTPRYLIKTRGQQVTLSCSPISGHRSVSWYQQTPGQGLQFLFEYFSETQRNKGNFPGRFSGRQFSNSRSEMNVSTLELGDSALYLCASSPTGTGYNEQYFGPGTRLTVT.

This clonotype was picked up a small number of times. V usage is TRBV29-1 and J usage is TRBJ1-1, with a possible D match to TRBD1 (5 bases). This CDR3 region has 16 residues. Per germline, CDR1 SQVTM and CDR2 ANQGSEA. V was pared by 7 bases and J by 4 bases, with 25 bases between. The CDR3 sequence: CSATRTGGVSGTEAFF. The CDR3 DNA reads as TGCAGCGCCACCCGAACGGGGGGGGTATCGGGCACTGAAGCTTTCTTT.

This clonotype occurred a few times. V is TRBV3-1 and J is TRBJ1-1, with 7 bases that match TRBD1. The CDR3 runs 14 residues. Trimming at V came to 3 bases and at J to 5 bases, leaving 6 bases not matched to a gene. The germline V gene encodes CDR1 LGHDT and CDR2 YNNKEL (reference sequence). The CDR3 reads CASSHGQARTEAFF. Written as DNA, the CDR3 is TGTGCCAGCAGCCACGGACAGGCTCGGACTGAAGCTTTCTTT.

This clonotype was recorded a few times. This chain uses TRBV10-3 with TRBJ2-5; the D gene is possibly TRBD1 (6 bases). The length of the CDR3 is 13 residues. Germline lookup yields CDR1 ENHRY and CDR2 SYGVKD. With 3 bases removed from V and 4 bases from J, the gap between germline ends came to 9 bases. This CDR3 is CAISDQGRETQYF. Written as DNA, the CDR3 is TGTGCCATCAGTGACCAGGGGCGAGAGACCCAGTACTTC.

The chain couples TRBV10-3 to TRBJ2-5; a weak D match, TRBD2 (6 bases). Germline V gives CDR1 ENHRY, CDR2 SYGVKD. V lost 0 bases and J lost 5, with 13 bases in between. The CDR3 sequence is 15 residues long. Here the CDR3 reads CAISESKTGGETQYF. The DNA for the CDR3 is TGTGCCATCAGTGAGTCGAAAACCGGAGGGGAGACCCAGTACTTC.

At least ten counts were recorded for this clonotype. At one end, the junction sequence differs from germline, possibly due to a read error. The V and J genes are TRBV5-1 and TRBJ2-7; D is uncertain. Germline V CDR1 and CDR2: SGHRS, YFSETQ. The CDR3 loop spans 13 amino acids. CDR3 protein: CASSFGGSYEQYF. The CDR3 DNA follows: TGTGCCAGCAGTTTCGGCGGATCCTACGAGCAGTACTTC.

V gene TRBV20-1 combines with J gene TRBJ2-1, with 11 bases matching TRBD2. After removal of 6 bases from V and 8 bases from J, the junction contained 18 bases not matched to a gene. The CDR3 covers 17 residues. Germline V CDR1 and CDR2: DFQATT, SNEGSKA (reference sequence). The CDR3 loop is CSALTALAGGPGDEQFF. The DNA of the CDR3 is TGCAGTGCCCTTACCGCTCTAGCGGGGGGCCCAGGGGATGAGCAGTTCTTC.

This clonotype was seen a single time. This chain links TRBV18 with TRBJ2-3; D gene ambiguous. The V end was cut by 3 bases, the J end by 8 bases, with 15 bases between. CDR3 length: 14 residues. Per the germline V gene, CDR1 is KGHSH and CDR2 is LQKENI. In DNA, the CDR3 is TGTGCCAGCTCACCTACTGGCCCCCTGGGTACGCAGTATTTT. Residues: CASSPTGPLGTQYF.

This clonotype was counted many times. This chain links TRBV29-1 with TRBJ2-5; D remains unclear. The CDR3 totals 14 residues. The V and J ends lost 0 bases and 7 bases respectively, with 15 bases between them. Looked up from germline, CDR1 is SQVTM and CDR2 is ANQGSEA. The CDR3 DNA reads TGCAGCGTTGAAGATCAATCCAGCCTAGGGACCCAGTACTTC. It codes for CSVEDQSSLGTQYF.

This clonotype was counted a few times. The chain couples TRBV6-5 to TRBJ1-5; 12 bases line up with TRBD1. Per the germline V gene, CDR1 is MNHEY and CDR2 is SVGAGI. The CDR3 spans 16 residues. Germline trimming cut 0 bases from V and 6 bases from J; bases unmatched to any gene: 3. CDR3 nucleotides: TGTGCCAGCAGTTACTCGGGGACAGGGGGCACTCAGCCCCAGCATTTT. Translation: CASSYSGTGGTQPQHF.

The rearrangement uses TRBV7-6 and TRBJ2-2, with 9 bases matching TRBD2. The CDR3 runs 16 residues. CDR1 is SGHVS and CDR2 is FNYEAQ in the germline V gene. V was pared by 3 bases and J by 0 bases, with 2 bases of the junction left unmatched. CDR3 residues: CASSFIAGANTGELFF. As DNA, the CDR3 is TGTGCCAGCAGCTTCATAGCGGGAGCGAACACCGGGGAGCTGTTTTTT.